The sequence of this T cell receptor (beta chain) was determined in a study of response to subunit inactivated influenza vaccine. This clonotype has just a few counts. Its target is not known. The CDR3 spans 14 residues. Per germline, CDR1 SGHNT and CDR2 YENEEA. Trimming took 5 bases from V and 2 from J, leaving 11 bases between them. TCRdb recomputed calls from the RT-PCR reads with MiXCR, one row per CDR3 protein. Of 650,000 or so distinct CDR3 sequences listed, approximately 14% are singletons. Study conclusions and caveats: T cells newly recruited by each seasonal influenza vaccination are few, the authors suggested.

The source of this sequence is a man aged 45-65 years who received an inactivated influenza vaccine. The genes are TRBV11-3 and TRBJ2-3, with D tentatively TRBD2 (6 bases). The input for sequencing was PBMCs from blood, taken less than 15 days before vaccination. The CDR3 DNA is TGTGCCAGCAGCCACGGAGGGGTCACAGATACGCAGTATTTT. Translated: CASSHGGVTDTQYF.